Below, one TCR beta chain is given with its context. This specimen comes from a study of blood T cell repertoires in COVID-19. About the study: The study drew acute and convalescent COVID-19 samples from the United States, Italy and Spain.

Germline values: CDR1 SNHLY, CDR2 FYNNEI. V lost 5 bases and J lost 0, with 8 bases in between. The CDR3 runs to 15 residues. The data were produced by immunoSEQ multiplex PCR, yet TCRdb's version contains in-frame clones alone and is incomplete. The table has approximately 90,000 clones, approximately 84% seen once. This sequence originates from a man older than 75 with active or convalescent COVID-19. This chain joins TRBV2 and TRBJ2-6, with TRBD1 as a possible D gene (6 bases). The material sequenced was peripheral blood. CDR3 in DNA: TGTGCCAGCAGTAAGGGGGACTCTGGGGCCAACGTCCTGACTTTC. Residues: CASSKGDSGANVLTF.